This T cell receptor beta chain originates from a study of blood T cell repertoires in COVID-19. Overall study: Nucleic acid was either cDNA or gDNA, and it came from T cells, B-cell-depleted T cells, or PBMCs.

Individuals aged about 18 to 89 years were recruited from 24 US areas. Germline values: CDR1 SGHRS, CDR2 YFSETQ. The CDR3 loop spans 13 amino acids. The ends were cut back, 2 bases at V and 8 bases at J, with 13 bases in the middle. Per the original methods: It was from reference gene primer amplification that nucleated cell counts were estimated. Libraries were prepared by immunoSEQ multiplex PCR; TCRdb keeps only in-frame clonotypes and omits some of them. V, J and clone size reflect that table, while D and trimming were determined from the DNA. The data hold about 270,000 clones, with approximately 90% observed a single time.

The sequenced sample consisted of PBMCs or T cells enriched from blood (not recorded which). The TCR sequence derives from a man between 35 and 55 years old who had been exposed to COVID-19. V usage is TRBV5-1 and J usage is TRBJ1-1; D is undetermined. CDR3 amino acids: CASSLYEGTEAFF. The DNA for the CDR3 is TGCGCCAGCAGCTTATATGAGGGCACCGAAGCTTTCTTT. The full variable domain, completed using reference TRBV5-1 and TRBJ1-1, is KAGVTQTPRYLIKTRGQQVTLSCSPISGHRSVSWYQQTPGQGLQFLFEYFSETQRNKGNFPGRFSGRQFSNSRSEMNVSTLELGDSALYLCASSLYEGTEAFFGQGTRLTVV.